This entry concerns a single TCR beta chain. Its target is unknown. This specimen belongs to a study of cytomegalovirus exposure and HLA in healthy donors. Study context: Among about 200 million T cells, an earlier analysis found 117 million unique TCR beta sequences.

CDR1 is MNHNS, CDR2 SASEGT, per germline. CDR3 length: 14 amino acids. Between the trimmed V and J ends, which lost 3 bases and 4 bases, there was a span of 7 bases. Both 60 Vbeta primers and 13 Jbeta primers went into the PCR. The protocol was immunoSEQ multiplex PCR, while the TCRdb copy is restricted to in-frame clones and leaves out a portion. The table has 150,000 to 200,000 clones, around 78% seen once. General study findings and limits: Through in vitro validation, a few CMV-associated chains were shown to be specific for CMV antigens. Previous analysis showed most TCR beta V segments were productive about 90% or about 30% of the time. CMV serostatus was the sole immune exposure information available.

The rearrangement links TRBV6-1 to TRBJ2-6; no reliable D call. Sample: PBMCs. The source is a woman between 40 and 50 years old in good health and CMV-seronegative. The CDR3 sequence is CASSDGLGANVLTF. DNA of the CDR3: TGTGCCAGCAGTGACGGGTTGGGGGCCAACGTCCTGACTTTC.